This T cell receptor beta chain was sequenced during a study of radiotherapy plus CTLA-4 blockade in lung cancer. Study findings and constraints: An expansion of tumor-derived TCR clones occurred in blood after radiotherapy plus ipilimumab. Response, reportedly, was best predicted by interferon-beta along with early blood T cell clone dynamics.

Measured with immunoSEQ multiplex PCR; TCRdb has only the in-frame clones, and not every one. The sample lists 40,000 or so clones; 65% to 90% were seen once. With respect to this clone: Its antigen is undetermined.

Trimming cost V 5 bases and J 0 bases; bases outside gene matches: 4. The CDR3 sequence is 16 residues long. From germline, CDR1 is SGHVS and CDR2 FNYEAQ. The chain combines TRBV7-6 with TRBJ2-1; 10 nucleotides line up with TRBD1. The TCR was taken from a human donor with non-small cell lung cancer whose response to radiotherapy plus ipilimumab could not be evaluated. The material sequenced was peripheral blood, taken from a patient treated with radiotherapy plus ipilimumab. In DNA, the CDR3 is TGTGCCAGCAGCCCGGGACAGGGGAGCTCCTACAATGAGCAGTTCTTC. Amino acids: CASSPGQGSSYNEQFF.